This T cell receptor beta chain was documented in a study of vaccination and CD4 T cells after COVID-19. Looking at the study overall: Overlapping spike peptides of SARS-CoV-2, HCoV-NL63, HCoV-OC43 and HCoV-229E were used, and cells were stimulated with them.

Treatment described: approximately 11-day PBMC culture with coronavirus spike peptide pools or control peptides (ViraFEST assay). With the Oncomine TCR Beta short-read assay, DNA from cultured CD4+ T cells was sequenced. TCRdb fed the PCR reads into MiXCR, producing one record per CDR3 protein. The sample yields 15,000 to 20,000 distinct CDR3 sequences, around 55% seen once. This clonotype occurred a few times. Its antigen is as yet unknown. This receptor was taken from a human donor with COVID-19. This specimen consisted of cultured CD4+ T cells from blood, obtained after SARS-CoV-2 vaccination.

The CDR3 DNA is TGCAGTGCCGCGGGCACTGGAAACACCATATATTTT. It specifies CSAAGTGNTIYF. V and J are TRBV20-1 and TRBJ1-3; D is unresolved. Looked up from germline, CDR1 is DFQATT and CDR2 is SNEGSKA (reference sequence). Trimming took off 6 bases at V and 2 bases at J, with 8 bases between the two ends. The CDR3 runs to 12 residues.